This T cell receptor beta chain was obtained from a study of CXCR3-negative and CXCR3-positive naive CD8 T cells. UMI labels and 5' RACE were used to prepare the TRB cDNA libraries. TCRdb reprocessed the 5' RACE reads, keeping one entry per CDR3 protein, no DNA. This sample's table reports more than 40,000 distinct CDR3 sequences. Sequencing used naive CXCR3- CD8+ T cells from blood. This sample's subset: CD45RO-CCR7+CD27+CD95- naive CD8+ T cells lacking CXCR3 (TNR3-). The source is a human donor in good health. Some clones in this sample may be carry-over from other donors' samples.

The CDR3 here is CASSLAGGETQYF. The chain uses TRBV28 and TRBJ2-5; checking the TCRdb D call of TRBD2 is not possible without DNA. Per germline, CDR1 MDHEN and CDR2 SYDVKM. The CDR3 is 13 residues long. Based on the CDR3 plus reference TRBV28 and TRBJ2-5, the full variable domain is DVKVTQSSRYLVKRTGEKVFLECVQDMDHENMFWYRQDPGLGLRLIYFSYDVKMKEKGDIPEGYSVSREKKERFSLILESASTNQTSMYLCASSLAGGETQYFGPGTRLLVL.